This T cell receptor (beta chain) was captured in a study of control samples from healthy donors and cancer patients. Trimming took off 2 bases at V and 5 bases at J, with 9 bases between the two ends. The CDR3 covers 13 residues. Germline loops: CDR1 KGHSH, CDR2 LQKENI. Clones were sequenced by immunoSEQ multiplex PCR, and TCRdb holds only the in-frame ones, with some missing. This sample has around 130,000 clones, with just under 95% found just once. This chain links TRBV18 with TRBJ1-1; D is ambiguous. Material for sequencing was blood. The receptor was isolated from a man aged 25 to 40 in good health. The CDR3 bases are TGTGCCAGCTCACCAGGGTTGGGGACTGAAGCTTTCTTT. Its protein is CASSPGLGTEAFF. The entire variable domain, with the rest obtained from reference TRBV18 and TRBJ1-1, is as follows: NAGVMQNPRHLVRRRGQEARLRCSPMKGHSHVYWYRQLPEEGLKFMVYLQKENIIDESGMPKERFSAEFPKEGPSILRIQQVVRGDSAAYFCASSPGLGTEAFFGQGTRLTVV.